These T cell receptor beta chains were read from a single sample in a study of lymphopenia after photon versus proton radiotherapy. Clones were read by immunoSEQ multiplex PCR, and TCRdb kept only the in-frame ones, dropping some. The repertoire holds roughly 53,000 clones, over 70% seen once, with just under 30% in the top ten. Material: peripheral blood, obtained from a patient treated with photon-based radiotherapy. These receptors were collected from a man aged 45-65 years with gastric cancer. Each CDR3 is given with its conserved first and last residue. The D gene is left open where the match is weak. Only some rows state a clone size, as once, few, many or a class for expanded clones.

clone_size	j_call	d_call	v_call	cdr3_aa	cdr3_nt
-	TRBJ2-7	-	TRBV7-8	CASSFRTHSYEQYF	TGTGCCAGCAGCTTTAGGACTCACTCCTACGAGCAGTACTTC
-	TRBJ1-1	-	TRBV7-9	CASSPSPGAEAFF	TGTGCCAGCAGCCCCTCTCCCGGGGCGGAAGCTTTCTTT
many	TRBJ2-7	TRBD1	TRBV13	CASSLGQGHDEQYF	TGTGCCAGCAGCCTTGGACAGGGGCACGACGAGCAGTACTTC
-	TRBJ2-1	-	TRBV5-1	CASSLAPGSDEQFF	TGCGCCAGCAGCTTGGCCCCGGGATCGGATGAGCAGTTCTTC
-	TRBJ2-3	TRBD1	TRBV10-2	CASSVTGGGTDTQYF	TGCGCCAGCAGTGTTACAGGGGGCGGGACAGATACGCAGTATTTT
-	TRBJ1-4	-	TRBV28	CASSSPGGSTNEKLFF	TGTGCCAGCAGTTCCCCGGGGGGGTCAACTAATGAAAAACTGTTTTTT
-	TRBJ1-3	-	TRBV19	CASSIAADSSGNTIYF	TGTGCCAGTAGTATAGCCGCGGACAGCTCTGGAAACACCATATATTTT
-	TRBJ2-1	TRBD1	TRBV29-1	CSVEPRDRELNEQFF	TGCAGCGTTGAACCCCGGGACAGGGAATTGAATGAGCAGTTCTTC
-	TRBJ2-7	TRBD1	TRBV28	CASRVGTVSYEQYF	TGTGCCAGCAGGGTAGGGACAGTCTCCTACGAGCAGTACTTC
-	TRBJ2-7	TRBD2	TRBV27	CASSLKRDYSYEQYF	TGTGCCAGCAGTTTAAAAAGGGACTACTCCTACGAGCAGTACTTC